These T cell receptor beta chains were read from a single sample in a study of blood T cell repertoires in COVID-19. Only in-frame clones appear in the TCRdb table, and some are missing; sequencing was by immunoSEQ multiplex PCR. Of just over 80,000 clones listed, about 76% are singletons. Input material: peripheral blood. The receptors here all came from a woman aged 80 or older with active or convalescent COVID-19. The CDR3 runs from the conserved cysteine through the conserved F or W. D genes are given only for firm matches. Part of the rows lack a size; the others show once, few, many or a class for expanded clones.

V	J	size	D	CDR3	DNA
TRBV27	TRBJ1-5	-	-	CASSRAGWGNQPQHF	TGTGCCAGCAGTCGGGCGGGGTGGGGAAATCAGCCCCAGCATTTT
TRBV19	TRBJ2-1	few	TRBD2	CASSITASGGNEQFF	TGTGCCAGTAGTATAACGGCTAGCGGGGGCAATGAGCAGTTCTTC
TRBV30	TRBJ1-5	-	TRBD1	CAWSAKGAGNQPQHF	TGTGCCTGGAGTGCCAAGGGGGCTGGCAATCAGCCCCAGCATTTT
TRBV6-1	TRBJ1-3	-	-	CASSDQVDTIYF	TGTGCCAGCAGTGATCAGGTTGACACCATATATTTT
TRBV23-1	TRBJ2-7	-	-	CASSQTRGELSYEQYF	TGCGCCAGCAGTCAAACGCGGGGAGAGCTTTCCTACGAGCAGTACTTC
TRBV5-5	TRBJ2-4	-	TRBD2	CASSPGTSGEGLPKNIQYF	TGTGCCAGCAGCCCCGGGACTAGCGGGGAGGGTCTGCCCAAAAACATTCAGTACTTC
TRBV5-5	TRBJ2-2	-	-	CASSLTGSNTGELFF	TGTGCCAGCAGCTTGACAGGGTCGAACACCGGGGAGCTGTTTTTT
TRBV5-1	TRBJ1-2	few	-	CASSFNRNYGYTF	TGCGCCAGCAGCTTTAACAGGAACTATGGCTACACCTTC
TRBV11-2	TRBJ2-7	once	-	CASSSGGYEQYF	TGTGCCAGCAGCTCCGGTGGCTACGAGCAGTACTTC
TRBV5-1	TRBJ2-1	few	TRBD2	CASSLESVGTSGDEQFF	TGCGCCAGCAGCTTGGAGTCGGTTGGGACTAGCGGTGATGAGCAGTTCTTC
TRBV20-1	TRBJ2-5	-	-	CSAGRWETQYF	TGCAGTGCAGGGAGGTGGGAGACCCAGTACTTC
TRBV2	TRBJ1-1	-	-	CASRAGTGTEAFF	TGTGCCAGCAGGGCAGGGACTGGGACTGAAGCTTTCTTT
TRBV7-2	TRBJ2-7	few	-	CASSLVAGTAGGAQYF	TGTGCCAGCAGCTTAGTTGCGGGGACCGCTGGGGGGGCGCAGTACTTC
TRBV19	TRBJ1-1	-	TRBD1	CASSTPRQGANTEAFF	TGTGCCAGTAGTACTCCTCGACAGGGTGCGAACACTGAAGCTTTCTTT
TRBV7-8	TRBJ1-5	many	TRBD1	CASSSMPRGQSNQPQHF	TGTGCCAGCAGCTCCATGCCGAGGGGGCAGAGCAATCAGCCCCAGCATTTT
TRBV7-7	TRBJ1-4	-	-	CASSLGPATNEKLFF	TGTGCTAGCAGCTTAGGGCCCGCAACTAATGAAAAACTGTTTTTT
TRBV19	TRBJ1-1	-	TRBD1	CASSIVGTGGQAFF	TGTGCCAGTAGTATAGTCGGGACAGGGGGCCAAGCTTTCTTT
TRBV7-6	TRBJ2-1	-	-	CASSPSIPGNEQFF	TGTGCCAGCAGCCCATCAATCCCAGGGAATGAGCAGTTCTTC
TRBV18	TRBJ2-3	few	-	CASSPRREFRDTQYF	TGTGCCAGCTCACCACGGCGGGAATTTAGAGATACGCAGTATTTT
TRBV21-1	TRBJ1-1	-	-	CASSTHREWNTEAFF	TGTGCCAGCAGCACCCACAGGGAATGGAACACTGAAGCTTTCTTT
TRBV28	TRBJ1-6	-	TRBD1	CASRQGNPSPLHF	TGTGCCAGCCGACAGGGGAACCCTTCACCCCTCCACTTT
TRBV5-1	TRBJ2-7	few	TRBD1	CASSQTQGAFREQYF	TGCGCCAGCAGCCAAACACAGGGGGCTTTTCGCGAGCAGTACTTC
TRBV28	TRBJ1-2	once	TRBD1	CASSSPTGGEDGYTF	TGTGCCAGCAGTTCGCCGACAGGGGGCGAAGATGGCTACACCTTC
TRBV4-1	TRBJ2-7	-	TRBD2	CASSQDPGTSGWQYF	TGCGCCAGCAGCCAAGATCCCGGGACTAGCGGTTGGCAGTACTTC
TRBV28	TRBJ1-5	once	-	CASSFPSLNQPQHF	TGTGCCAGCAGTTTCCCCAGTTTAAATCAGCCCCAGCATTTT
TRBV5-1	TRBJ2-3	few	TRBD1	CASSQTGTGGADTQYF	TGCGCCAGCAGCCAAACCGGGACAGGGGGCGCAGATACGCAGTATTTT
TRBV15	TRBJ2-3	-	-	CATSRSGPDTQYF	TGTGCCACCAGCAGAAGCGGTCCAGATACGCAGTATTTT
TRBV6-5	TRBJ2-3	-	TRBD1	CASRLTGGDTQYF	TGTGCCAGCAGACTCACAGGGGGGGATACGCAGTATTTT
TRBV19	TRBJ1-1	few	-	CASRLRGFAEAFF	TGTGCCAGTAGGTTACGCGGGTTCGCTGAAGCTTTCTTT
TRBV5-6	TRBJ1-5	-	-	CASSLGPNQPQHF	TGTGCCAGCAGCTTGGGTCCTAATCAGCCCCAGCATTTT
TRBV9	TRBJ2-3	-	-	CASSGRDTTDTQYF	TGTGCCAGCAGCGGACGGGACACCACAGATACGCAGTATTTT